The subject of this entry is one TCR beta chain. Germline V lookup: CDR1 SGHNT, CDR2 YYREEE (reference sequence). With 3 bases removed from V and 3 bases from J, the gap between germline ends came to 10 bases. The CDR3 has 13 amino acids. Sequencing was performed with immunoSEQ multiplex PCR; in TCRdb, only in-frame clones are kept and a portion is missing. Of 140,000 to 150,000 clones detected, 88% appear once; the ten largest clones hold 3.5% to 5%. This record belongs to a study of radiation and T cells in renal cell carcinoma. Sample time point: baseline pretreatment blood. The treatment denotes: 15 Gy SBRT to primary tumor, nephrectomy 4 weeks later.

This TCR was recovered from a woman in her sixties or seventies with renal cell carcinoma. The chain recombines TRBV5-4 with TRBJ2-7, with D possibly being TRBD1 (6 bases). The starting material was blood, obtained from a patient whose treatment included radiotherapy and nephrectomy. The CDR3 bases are TGTGCCAGCAGCTCCGGACAGCTCTACGAGCAGTACTTC. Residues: CASSSGQLYEQYF. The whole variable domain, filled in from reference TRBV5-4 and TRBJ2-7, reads ETGVTQSPTHLIKTRGQQVTLRCSSQSGHNTVSWYQQALGQGPQFIFQYYREEENGRGNFPPRFSGLQFPNYSSELNVNALELDDSALYLCASSSGQLYEQYFGPGTRLTVT.